This TCR beta chain was sequenced during a study of T cells in Graves' hyperthyroidism and ophthalmopathy. Study-wide points: Ophthalmopathy and stable hyperthyroidism were told apart by a 13 V-J model.

Of note for this clonotype: What it recognizes is unknown. This clone may be a read error of a much larger clone one base away.

Amplification of TCR beta CDR3 regions used RNA as the template. The HTBI set primed first-round TCR CDR3 RT-PCR. One entry per CDR3 protein results from TCRdb running MiXCR on the multiplex PCR reads. The sample records hundreds of thousands of distinct CDR3 sequences, 45% being singletons. V lost 6 bases and J 5 bases, leaving 7 bases between the germline ends. The germline V gene has CDR1 SQVTM and CDR2 ANQGSEA. The CDR3 consists of 10 residues. The chain combines TRBV29-1 with TRBJ1-1; no definite D call. The source of this sequence is an adult man with Graves' disease, either hyperthyroidism or ophthalmopathy (not recorded which). Material: peripheral blood or thyroid tissue (not recorded which). CDR3 sequence (DNA): TGCAGCGTAACCGGAACTGAAGCTTTCTTT. It yields the protein CSVTGTEAFF.